This T cell receptor beta chain was recovered during a study of somatic mutations in cytotoxic T cells in rheumatoid arthritis (dated by TCRdb to about 2017). Study-level background: Some T-cell populations stained with V beta antibodies were sorted by flow on a FACSAria II or Sony SH800 to nearly 100% purity, with sorted V beta1+ cells additionally subjected to TCRB sequencing. Whether expanded CD8+ T-cell clones in untreated, newly diagnosed rheumatoid arthritis carry somatic mutations was the study question, and clonality was characterized with TCRB deep sequencing. TCRB deep sequencing covered over 55 patients with rheumatoid arthritis along with around 20 healthy controls. Patients and controls did not essentially differ in median age, which was nearly identical between the groups.

The approximately 21 healthy controls were blood donors whose buffy coats were used; they had a median age of roughly 50 years (range about 21-75), and about 52% were female. Positive magnetic bead selection on an AutoMACS was used to isolate CD4+ and CD8+ cells, with flow cytometry used to check purity. Isolation of peripheral blood mononuclear cells was done through Ficoll-Paque PLUS density gradient separation. Using Nucleospin Tissue or Tissue XS kits, DNA was extracted from CD4-enriched, CD8-enriched or PBMC samples, with quantification by a Qubit 2.0 fluorometer. Findings and caveats that apply to the study as a whole: CD8+ clonality increased with age in patients (Spearman r of about 0.49) but not in healthy controls. The slight TRBV07 underrepresentation in patients was not adjusted for multiple comparisons. In about an eighth of the roughly 65 patients, more than 20% of CD8+ cells belonged to the largest CD8+ clone, while several identical CD8+ TCRB sequences were shared between blood and synovial fluid. It was unknown which antigens the expanded CD8+ clones targeted, and their absence from virus-specific databases did not exclude viral specificity. There was no significant difference in CD8+ T-cell clonality between rheumatoid arthritis patients and age-matched healthy controls.

Genomic DNA underwent TCRB CDR3 sequencing using the immunoSEQ assay. In the source study's methods: Analyses were restricted to productive TCRB rearrangements. Clonality was calculated as a Shannon entropy-based productive clonality index, and a clone was defined by a unique TCRB CDR3 sequence. Repertoire overlap between two samples was calculated from the template counts of each clone relative to total templates per sample. V-gene usage measured by flow cytometry correlated with TCRB sequencing V-gene usage, with a Spearman r of approximately 0.6. The immuneACCESS repertoire file appears here via TCRdb, limited to in-frame rearrangements. These files lack a portion of the clones; in checked studies, under half of the deficit traces to unresolved V genes, and the cause of the others is not known. The DNA gave D and trimming, while V, J and clone size come from that table. Within this sample are about 20,000 clones, with around 70% of them counted one time only. The leading ten clones occupy under 5.5% of the sample.

Inclusive of the bounding cysteine and phenylalanine, the CDR3 is 15 residues long. Only the CDR3 DNA is retained, 45 bases long and in frame from the first base. CDR1 is given as SGDLS and CDR2 as YYNGEE, both from the germline V gene. V loses 3 bases of germline sequence and J loses 0 bases, and the interval between the two ends is 13 bases. Taking its sample share into account, this clone is medium-sized (0.01 to 0.1%). Its antigen has not been determined. It has no much larger one-base neighbor in the sample; base qualities were not kept. This TCR was sampled from a man in his fifties or sixties in good health. The sequenced sample consisted of CD8+ T cells sorted from blood. The rearranged chain carries TRBV9 and TRBJ2-7; D gene: possibly TRBD1, on 6 matching bases. The sequenced DNA is TGTGCCAGCAGCGCCGGGCCGGGACACTCCTACGAGCAGTACTTC. This yields the protein CASSAGPGHSYEQYF.